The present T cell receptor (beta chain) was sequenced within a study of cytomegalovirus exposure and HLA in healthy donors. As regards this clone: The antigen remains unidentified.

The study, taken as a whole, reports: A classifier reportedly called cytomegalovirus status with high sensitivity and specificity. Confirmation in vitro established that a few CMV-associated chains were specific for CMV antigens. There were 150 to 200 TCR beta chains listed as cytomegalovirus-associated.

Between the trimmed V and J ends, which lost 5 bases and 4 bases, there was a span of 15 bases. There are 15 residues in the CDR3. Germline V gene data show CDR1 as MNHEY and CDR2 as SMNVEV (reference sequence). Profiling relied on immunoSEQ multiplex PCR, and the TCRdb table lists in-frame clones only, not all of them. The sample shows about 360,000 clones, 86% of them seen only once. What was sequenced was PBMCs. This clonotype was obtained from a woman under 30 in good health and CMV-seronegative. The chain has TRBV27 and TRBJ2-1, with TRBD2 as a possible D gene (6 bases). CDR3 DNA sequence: TGTGCCAGCAGTCCCGTTGGGGGGATATACAATGAGCAGTTCTTC. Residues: CASSPVGGIYNEQFF.